A single sample gave rise to the 15 T cell receptor beta chains below, sequenced in a study of T cells expressing NK-cell markers. From the 5' RACE reads, TCRdb lists one entry per CDR3 protein and no DNA. Its table lists 550,000 or so distinct CDR3 sequences. The source material was blood T cells: a sorted CD56 or NKG2C T cell subset, CD4+ or CD8+ T cells, or bulk PBMC T cells (not recorded which). All receptors derive from a man aged 18 to 35 in good health.

The rearrangement joins TRBV28 to TRBJ2-3; absent DNA, TCRdb's TRBD2 call cannot be checked. CDR3 size: 13 residues. The germline CDR1 and CDR2 sequences are MDHEN and SYDVKM. CDR3: CASLTSGAPTQYF.

CDR3 amino acids: CASSPSGWGSVHNEQFF. V usage is TRBV7-2 and J usage is TRBJ2-1; there is no DNA to check the TCRdb D call of TRBD2. From germline, CDR1 is SGHTA and CDR2 FQGNSA. The CDR3 is 17 residues long.

J is TRBJ2-1 and V is TRBV11-1. Germline V gene data show CDR1 as SGHAT and CDR2 as FQDESV (reference sequence). There are 16 residues in the CDR3. The CDR3 reads CASRLGVANANNEQFF.

The chain uses TRBV3-1 and TRBJ2-1; as DNA is missing, the TRBD1 call by TCRdb cannot be tested. From germline, CDR1 is LGHDT and CDR2 YNNKEL (reference sequence). CDR3 size: 15 residues. The CDR3 sequence: CASSHRGESYNEQFF.

The rearrangement joins TRBV27 to TRBJ2-1. Germline assignment: CDR1 MNHEY and CDR2 SMNVEV (reference sequence). The length of the CDR3 is 13 residues. The CDR3 loop is CASGRGSYNEQFF.

The gene calls are TRBV5-1 and TRBJ1-5; TCRdb's D gene call, TRBD1, goes unchecked for lack of DNA. The germline CDR1 and CDR2 sequences are SGHRS and YFSETQ. The CDR3 consists of 14 residues. CDR3 in amino acids: CARGQGNSNQPQHF.

The V gene is TRBV6-2 or TRBV6-3, the J gene TRBJ2-7; TCRdb designates TRBD1, a call that cannot be tested without DNA. The CDR3 consists of 11 residues. The germline V gene encodes CDR1 MNHEY and CDR2 SVGEGT. The CDR3 region is CASSQDREQYF.

This rearrangement joins TRBV20-1 to TRBJ2-1; TCRdb's D call, TRBD2, is unchecked because there is no DNA. There are 16 residues in the CDR3. CDR1 is DFQATT and CDR2 is SNEGSKA in the germline V gene (reference sequence). CDR3 residues: CSAPSGAGGTDNEQFF.

The chain carries TRBV4-3 and TRBJ2-1. Germline V gene lookup returns CDR1 LGHNA and CDR2 YSLEER. The CDR3 has 15 residues. The CDR3 sequence: CASSQDTASVNEQFF.

The gene calls are TRBV7-2 and TRBJ2-5; checking the TCRdb D call of TRBD2 is not possible without DNA. The germline gives CDR1 SGHTA, CDR2 FQGNSA. The CDR3 runs 13 residues. The CDR3: CASSRGRGETQYF.

The chain links TRBV7-2 to TRBJ2-5; TCRdb outputs TRBD1, but without DNA this stays unchecked. The CDR3 has 16 residues. Germline CDR1 is SGHTA and CDR2 is FQGNSA. The CDR3 protein is CASSFRLPASQETQYF.

V gene TRBV12-3 or TRBV12-4 combines with J gene TRBJ2-3; TCRdb's assignment of TRBD1 cannot be checked, as there is no DNA. CDR3 size: 14 residues. The CDR3: CASRETRDRDTQYF.

The CDR3 loop is CASSLMGQVETQYF. This sequence joins TRBV27 and TRBJ2-5; TCRdb's D call, TRBD1, is unchecked because there is no DNA. The length of the CDR3 is 14 residues. From germline, CDR1 is MNHEY and CDR2 SMNVEV (reference sequence).

This chain connects TRBV5-1 to TRBJ2-3; without DNA, the TCRdb call of TRBD2 cannot be checked. This CDR3 comprises 15 residues. Per the germline V gene, CDR1 is SGHRS and CDR2 is YFSETQ. CDR3 amino acids: CASQMLAGVGDTQYF.

The rearrangement joins TRBV6-2 or TRBV6-3 to TRBJ1-2; TCRdb calls TRBD1, which cannot be checked without DNA. CDR1 and CDR2 from the germline V gene are MNHEY and SVGEGT. CDR3 length equals 17 residues. The CDR3 reads CASSPQDREKANYGYTF.